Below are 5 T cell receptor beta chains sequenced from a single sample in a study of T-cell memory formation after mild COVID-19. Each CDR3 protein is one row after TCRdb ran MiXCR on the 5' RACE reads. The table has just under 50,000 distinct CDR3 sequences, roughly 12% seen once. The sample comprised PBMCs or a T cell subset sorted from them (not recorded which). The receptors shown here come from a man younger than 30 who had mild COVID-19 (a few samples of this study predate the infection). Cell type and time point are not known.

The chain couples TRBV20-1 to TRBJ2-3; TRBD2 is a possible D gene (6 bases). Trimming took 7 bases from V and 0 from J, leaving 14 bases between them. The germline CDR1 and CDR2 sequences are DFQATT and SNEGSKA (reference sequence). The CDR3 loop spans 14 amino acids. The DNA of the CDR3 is TGCAGTGGTAGGGCGGGACCTAGCACAGATACGCAGTATTTT. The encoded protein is CSGRAGPSTDTQYF.

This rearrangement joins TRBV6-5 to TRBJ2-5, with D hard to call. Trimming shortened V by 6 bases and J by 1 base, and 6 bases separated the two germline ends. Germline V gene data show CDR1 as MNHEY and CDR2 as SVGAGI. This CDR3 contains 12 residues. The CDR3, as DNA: TGTGCCAGCAGGCACAGCCAAGAGACCCAGTACTTC. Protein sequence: CASRHSQETQYF.

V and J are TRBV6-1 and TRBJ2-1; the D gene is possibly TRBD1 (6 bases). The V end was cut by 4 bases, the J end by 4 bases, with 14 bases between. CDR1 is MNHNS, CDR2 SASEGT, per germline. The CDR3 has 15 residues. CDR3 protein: CASSGDRPIYNEQFF. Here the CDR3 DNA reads TGTGCCAGCAGTGGTGACAGGCCCATATACAATGAGCAGTTCTTC.

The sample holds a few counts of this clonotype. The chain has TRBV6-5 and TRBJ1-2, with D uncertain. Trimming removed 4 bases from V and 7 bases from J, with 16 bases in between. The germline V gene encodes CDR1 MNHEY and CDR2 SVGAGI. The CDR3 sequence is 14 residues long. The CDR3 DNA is TGTGCCAGCAGTTCCCCCAGTAAACCGTCTGGCTACACCTTC. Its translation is CASSSPSKPSGYTF.

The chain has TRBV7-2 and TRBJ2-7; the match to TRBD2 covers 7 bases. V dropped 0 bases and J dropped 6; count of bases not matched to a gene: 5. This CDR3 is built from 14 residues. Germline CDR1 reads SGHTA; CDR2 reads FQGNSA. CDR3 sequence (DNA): TGTGCCAGCAGCTTAGCACCGGGGGGTTTCGAGCAGTACTTC. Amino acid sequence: CASSLAPGGFEQYF.